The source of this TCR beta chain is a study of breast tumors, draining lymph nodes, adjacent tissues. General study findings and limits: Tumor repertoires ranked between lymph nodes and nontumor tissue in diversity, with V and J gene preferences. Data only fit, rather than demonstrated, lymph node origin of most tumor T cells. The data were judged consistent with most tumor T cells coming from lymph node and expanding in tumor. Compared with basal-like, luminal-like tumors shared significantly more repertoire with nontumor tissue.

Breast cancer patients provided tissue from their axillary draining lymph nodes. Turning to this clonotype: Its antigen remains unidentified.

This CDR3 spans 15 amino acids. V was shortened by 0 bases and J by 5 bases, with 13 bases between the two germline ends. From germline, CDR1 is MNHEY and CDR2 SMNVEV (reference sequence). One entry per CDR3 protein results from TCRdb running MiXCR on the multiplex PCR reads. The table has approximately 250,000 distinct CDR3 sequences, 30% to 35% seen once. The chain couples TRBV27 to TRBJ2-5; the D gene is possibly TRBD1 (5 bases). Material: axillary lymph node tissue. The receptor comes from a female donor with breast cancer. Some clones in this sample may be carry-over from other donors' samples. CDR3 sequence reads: CASSLSRQGWETQYF. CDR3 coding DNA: TGTGCCAGCAGTTTATCGAGGCAGGGATGGGAGACCCAGTACTTC.